One and the same sample provided the 32 T cell receptor beta chains below, sequenced in a study of blood T cell repertoires in COVID-19. Clones were sequenced by immunoSEQ multiplex PCR, and TCRdb holds only the in-frame ones, with some missing. Seen here are 70,000 to 95,000 clones, around 92% observed once, and the top ten hold approximately 6%. The specimen sequenced was peripheral blood. The receptors stem from a woman aged 60-70 years with active COVID-19.

This clone came up once. The gene calls are TRBV25-1 and TRBJ2-7; 8 positions agree with TRBD2. The germline V gene has CDR1 MGHDK and CDR2 SYGVNS. This CDR3 is 17 amino acids long. V was pared by 5 bases and J by 1 base, with 13 bases of the junction left unmatched. CDR3 protein: CASSRKVSSGRSYEQYF. The CDR3 DNA is TGTGCCAGCAGTCGAAAAGTGTCGAGCGGGAGATCCTACGAGCAGTACTTC.

V gene TRBV7-8 combines with J gene TRBJ2-6, with D unresolved. Germline V gene lookup returns CDR1 SGHVS and CDR2 FQNEAQ. With 8 bases removed from V and 0 bases from J, the gap between germline ends came to 11 bases. CDR3 length equals 15 residues. CDR3 nucleotide sequence: TGTGCCAGCCTTGAACGGGTCTCTGGGGCCAACGTCCTGACTTTC. Residues: CASLERVSGANVLTF.

The chain recombines TRBV11-3 with TRBJ2-1; TRBD2 might be the D (6 bases). V lost 8 bases to trimming and J lost 5 bases, with 16 bases between them. In germline, CDR1 is SGHNT, CDR2 YENEEA. The CDR3 is 14 residues long. The CDR3 nucleotides read TGTGCCAGCCGCCCGGGACTGAATGACAATGAGCAGTTCTTC. Translating it yields CASRPGLNDNEQFF.

This chain connects TRBV11-3 to TRBJ2-5; tentative D call: TRBD1 (6 bases). The ends were cut back, 10 bases at V and 2 bases at J, with 14 bases in the middle. This CDR3 has 13 amino acids. The germline CDR1 and CDR2 sequences are SGHNT and YENEEA. CDR3 in DNA: TGTGCCACTGGGGCAGGGGTTCAAGAGACCCAGTACTTC. Translated: CATGAGVQETQYF.

This clone appeared a single time. The gene calls are TRBV11-2 and TRBJ2-3, with D perhaps matching TRBD2 (5 bases). Germline V lookup: CDR1 SGHAT, CDR2 FQNNGV. V was pared by 1 base and J by 6 bases, with 23 bases between. The CDR3 contains 18 residues. CDR3 residues: CASSLGGFGGRAQDTQYF. In DNA form, the CDR3 reads TGTGCCAGCAGCTTAGGTGGGTTTGGAGGCCGGGCCCAGGATACGCAGTATTTT.

CDR3 region: CASSSGGPGANVLTF. The CDR3 DNA reads TGTGCCAGCAGCTCCGGGGGACCTGGGGCCAACGTCCTGACTTTC. This chain links TRBV6-5 with TRBJ2-6; D may be TRBD2 (6 bases). Trimming took 6 bases from V and 2 from J, leaving 11 bases between them. CDR1 and CDR2 (germline): MNHEY, SVGAGI. The CDR3 sequence is 15 residues long.

V gene TRBV5-1 combines with J gene TRBJ2-2, with D perhaps TRBD1 (5 bases). Germline lookup yields CDR1 SGHRS and CDR2 YFSETQ. The CDR3 loop spans 16 amino acids. V was shortened by 0 bases and J by 5 bases, with 14 bases between the two germline ends. The CDR3 sequence: CASSLEGRATTGELFF. The CDR3 coding sequence is TGCGCCAGCAGCTTGGAAGGCAGGGCAACAACCGGGGAGCTGTTTTTT.

This chain joins TRBV5-4 and TRBJ1-3; D is undetermined. The CDR3 runs 16 residues. The germline V gene has CDR1 SGHNT and CDR2 YYREEE (reference sequence). Trimming removed 2 bases at V and 1 base at J, with 13 bases between. This CDR3 reads CASSFGSSLSGNTIYF. In DNA form, the CDR3 reads TGTGCCAGCAGCTTCGGGTCTTCTCTTTCTGGAAACACCATATATTTT.

This rearrangement joins TRBV30 to TRBJ1-4; perhaps TRBD1 as D (5 bases). V shed 0 bases and J shed 4 bases, with 9 bases lying between them. The CDR3 is made up of 14 amino acids. Germline CDR1 is GTSNPN and CDR2 is SVGIG (reference sequence). The CDR3 here is CAWSVLGLNEKLFF. CDR3 sequence (DNA): TGTGCCTGGAGTGTCCTGGGGCTTAATGAAAAACTGTTTTTT.

The chain has TRBV28 and TRBJ2-1; 10 nucleotides agree with TRBD2. This CDR3 region has 16 residues. The V and J ends lost 8 bases and 0 bases, in that order; junction bases with no gene match: 7. Germline V gives CDR1 MDHEN, CDR2 SYDVKM. DNA for the CDR3: TGTGCCAGCCCCCCTAGCGGGGGTAGCTCCTACAATGAGCAGTTCTTC. Translation: CASPPSGGSSYNEQFF.

The chain is built from TRBV4-3 and TRBJ2-5, with TRBD2 matching 11 bases. Germline values: CDR1 LGHNA, CDR2 YSLEER. With 4 bases clipped from V and 3 bases from J, the junction kept 7 bases outside the gene matches. CDR3 size: 16 residues. CDR3 residues: CASSRSGLAVEETQYF. The CDR3 DNA sequence: TGCGCCAGCAGCCGTTCGGGACTAGCGGTGGAAGAGACCCAGTACTTC.

This clone was seen only a few times. This chain links TRBV3-1 (or the pseudogene TRBV3-2) with TRBJ1-5, with D uncertain. The germline V gene has CDR1 LGHDT and CDR2 YNNKEL (reference sequence). V was trimmed by 1 base and J by 3 bases, leaving 7 bases between them. The CDR3 contains 14 residues. CDR3 bases: TGTGCCAGCAGCCAAGCGAGGGCCAATCAGCCCCAGCATTTT. It specifies CASSQARANQPQHF.

This rearrangement joins TRBV9 to TRBJ1-1, with no clear D. V dropped 4 bases and J dropped 1 base, with 8 bases sitting between them. Germline V gene data show CDR1 as SGDLS and CDR2 as YYNGEE. The CDR3 is made up of 13 amino acids. CDR3 coding DNA: TGTGCCAGCAGCCCTAGTTGGAACACTGAAGCTTTCTTT. It encodes CASSPSWNTEAFF.

The rearrangement links TRBV5-5 to TRBJ1-2; TRBD1 aligns across 10 bases. Germline-derived CDR1 and CDR2 are SGHKS and YYEKEE (reference sequence). The CDR3 is made up of 15 amino acids. Trimming removed 2 bases from V and 4 bases from J; junction bases left unmatched: 5. The CDR3 DNA is TGTGCCAGCAGCTTTCCGGGACAGGGGATCTATGGCTACACCTTC. It specifies CASSFPGQGIYGYTF.

The chain couples TRBV9 to TRBJ2-1; 7 bases fit TRBD2. J gave up 0 bases and V 0 bases, and 3 bases lay outside the gene matches. This CDR3 has 16 amino acids. The germline V gene encodes CDR1 SGDLS and CDR2 YYNGEE. CDR3 amino acids: CASSVAGRVSYNEQFF. CDR3 coding DNA: TGTGCCAGCAGCGTAGCGGGGAGGGTCTCCTACAATGAGCAGTTCTTC.

This sequence joins TRBV28 and TRBJ2-7; D not certain. V lost 7 bases to trimming and J lost 4 bases, with 11 bases between them. This CDR3 spans 12 amino acids. CDR1 MDHEN and CDR2 SYDVKM come from the germline V gene. This CDR3 is CASTSTSYEQYF. The CDR3 DNA reads TGTGCCAGCACCTCAACTTCTTACGAGCAGTACTTC.

The genes are TRBV11-2 and TRBJ2-4, with D hard to call. Germline-derived CDR1 and CDR2 are SGHAT and FQNNGV. Trimming removed 1 base at V and 0 bases at J, with 10 bases between. The CDR3 is 16 amino acids. CDR3 sequence: CASSLGRSLAKNIQYF. CDR3 bases: TGTGCCAGCAGCTTAGGTCGGTCACTAGCCAAAAACATTCAGTACTTC.

The chain joins TRBV30 to TRBJ1-5; D is possibly TRBD1 (6 bases). The CDR3 is made up of 13 amino acids. In germline, CDR1 is GTSNPN, CDR2 SVGIG (reference sequence). V gave up 1 base and J gave up 11 bases, with 15 bases separating them. CDR3 protein: CAWSGQVALAQHF. CDR3 nucleotide sequence: TGTGCCTGGAGTGGACAGGTCGCATTGGCCCAGCATTTT.

The J gene is TRBJ2-7, the V gene TRBV24-1; TRBD2 matches at 7 bases. This CDR3 is built from 17 residues. The V gene's germline CDR1 is KGHDR and CDR2 SFDVKD. V dropped 3 bases and J dropped 2; count of bases not matched to a gene: 12. CDR3 in amino acids: CATSDTRGGPTPYEQYF. The CDR3 bases are TGTGCCACCAGTGATACCCGGGGAGGGCCAACTCCCTACGAGCAGTACTTC.

With respect to this clone: One end of the junction varies from germline; a read error may be responsible. The V gene is TRBV7-9, the J gene TRBJ1-2; D gene ambiguous. The CDR3 consists of 12 residues. CDR1 and CDR2 from the germline V gene are SEHNR and FQNEAQ (reference sequence). The CDR3 bases are TGTGCCAGCAGCTCCCCGGGGTATCGACTCTGCTTC. Translating gives CASSSPGYRLCF.

This chain uses TRBV9 with TRBJ1-1; D uncertain. V dropped 6 bases and J dropped 1 base, with 13 bases sitting between them. The CDR3 contains 14 residues. Germline V lookup: CDR1 SGDLS, CDR2 YYNGEE. CDR3 protein: CASTPEQRNTEAFF. CDR3 bases: TGTGCCAGCACCCCGGAGCAGCGGAACACTGAAGCTTTCTTT.

This clone was observed a single time. The chain combines TRBV29-1 with TRBJ2-7; 10 nucleotides line up with TRBD2. The CDR3 has 16 residues. V dropped 6 bases and J dropped 1; count of bases not matched to a gene: 12. The V gene's germline CDR1 is SQVTM and CDR2 ANQGSEA. CDR3 residues: CSVRKSSGGPSYEQYF. In nucleotides, the CDR3 is TGCAGCGTAAGAAAGTCTAGCGGGGGACCTTCCTACGAGCAGTACTTC.

The chain recombines TRBV5-6 with TRBJ2-7; tentatively, D is TRBD2 (5 bases). The CDR3 consists of 13 residues. V was clipped by 4 bases and J by 2 bases, with 10 bases between them. Germline assignment: CDR1 SGHDT and CDR2 YYEEEE. CDR3 region: CASSRADTYEQYF. The CDR3 DNA reads as TGTGCCAGCAGCCGAGCGGATACCTACGAGCAGTACTTC.

The J gene is TRBJ1-2, the V gene TRBV21-1; the table's D call TRBD1 went unverified against the DNA. TRBV21-1 constitutes a pseudogene. This CDR3 contains 17 residues. For the CDR3, the DNA is TGTGCCAGCAGCTCCCGGGACAGGGGGCCGGTCTGCTATGGCTACACCTTC. Protein: CASSSRDRGPVCYGYTF.

The V call is TRBV5-8, the J call TRBJ2-7; 7 positions agree with TRBD1. The CDR3 consists of 15 residues. Per germline, CDR1 SGHTS and CDR2 YDEGEE. The trim removed 5 bases at V and 0 bases at J, leaving 8 bases unmatched. CDR3 loop: CASSTDRASSYEQYF. The CDR3 coding sequence is TGTGCCAGCAGTACTGACAGGGCCAGCTCCTACGAGCAGTACTTC. Variable domain in full (rest from reference TRBV5-8 and TRBJ2-7): EAGVTQSPTHLIKTRGQQATLRCSPISGHTSVYWYQQALGLGLQFLLWYDEGEERNRGNFPPRFSGRQFPNYSSELNVNALELEDSALYLCASSTDRASSYEQYFGPGTRLTVT.

This clone was seen just once. The DNA of the CDR3 is TGTGCCAGCACAAAATCGGGGGGATCGAACACTGAAGCTTTCTTT. This encodes CASTKSGGSNTEAFF. This rearrangement joins TRBV7-9 to TRBJ1-1; tentatively, D is TRBD1 (5 bases). The CDR3 runs to 15 residues. V shed 7 bases and J shed 1 base, with 16 bases lying between them. CDR1 and CDR2 (germline): SEHNR, FQNEAQ (reference sequence).

The chain is built from TRBV4-3 and TRBJ2-5; a possible D gene is TRBD1 (6 bases). V lost 6 bases, J lost 5 bases, and 19 bases lay in between. Germline V gene data show CDR1 as LGHNA and CDR2 as YSLEER. This CDR3 is 15 amino acids long. The CDR3 bases are TGCGCCAGCAGGCTTACAGGGAGTGATTACGAGACCCAGTACTTC. Translated: CASRLTGSDYETQYF.

This chain uses TRBV7-9 with TRBJ2-3; D possibly corresponds to TRBD1 (6 bases). Trimming cost V 6 bases and J 0 bases, with 13 bases left between them. The CDR3 runs 15 residues. CDR1 is SEHNR, CDR2 FQNEAQ, per germline (reference sequence). The CDR3 coding sequence is TGTGCCAGCAGTCAACAGGGTCCTAGCACAGATACGCAGTATTTT. Residues: CASSQQGPSTDTQYF.

This rearrangement joins TRBV19 to TRBJ2-2, with TRBD1 matching over 7 bases. CDR1 and CDR2 from the germline V gene are LNHDA and SQIVND (reference sequence). This CDR3 has 15 amino acids. V lost 8 bases, J lost 4 bases, and 10 bases stayed unmatched. The CDR3 reads CASGTGALVTGELFF. The CDR3, as DNA: TGTGCCAGTGGTACAGGGGCCCTGGTCACCGGGGAGCTGTTTTTT.

The J gene is TRBJ1-4, the V gene TRBV30; 9 nucleotides align to TRBD1. This CDR3 has 15 amino acids. Germline V gene lookup returns CDR1 GTSNPN and CDR2 SVGIG (reference sequence). J gave up 7 bases and V 7 bases, and 13 bases lay outside the gene matches. Written as DNA, the CDR3 is TGTGCCTCCGGACAGGGGTTAGGTTTAGTTGAAAAACTGTTTTTT. Its translation is CASGQGLGLVEKLFF.

This chain links TRBV28 with TRBJ1-4; D might be TRBD1 (5 bases). CDR3 length equals 16 residues. V was shortened by 3 bases and J by 8 bases, with 19 bases between the two germline ends. CDR1 and CDR2 from the germline V gene are MDHEN and SYDVKM. CDR3 amino acids: CASSFPGGVSNEKLFF. Written as DNA, the CDR3 is TGTGCCAGCAGTTTCCCTGGGGGGGTTTCGAACGAAAAACTGTTTTTT.

The chain joins TRBV7-6 to TRBJ2-3, with 11 positions matching TRBD2. Looked up from germline, CDR1 is SGHVS and CDR2 is FNYEAQ. Germline trimming cut 4 bases from V and 3 bases from J; bases unmatched to any gene: 6. The CDR3 has 16 amino acids. CDR3: CASSSLLAGVTDTQYF. Here the CDR3 DNA reads TGTGCCAGCAGCTCACTACTAGCGGGAGTGACAGATACGCAGTATTTT.